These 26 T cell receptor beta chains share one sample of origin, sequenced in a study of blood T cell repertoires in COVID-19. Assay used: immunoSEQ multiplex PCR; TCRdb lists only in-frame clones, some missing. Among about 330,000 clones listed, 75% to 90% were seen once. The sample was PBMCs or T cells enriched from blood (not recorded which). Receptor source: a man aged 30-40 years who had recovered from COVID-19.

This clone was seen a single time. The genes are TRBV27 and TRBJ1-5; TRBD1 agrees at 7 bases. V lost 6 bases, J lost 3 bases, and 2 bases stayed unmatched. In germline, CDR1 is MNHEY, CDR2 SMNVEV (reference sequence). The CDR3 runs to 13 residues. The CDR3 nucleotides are TGTGCCAGCAGGGGACAGCTCAATCAGCCCCAGCATTTT. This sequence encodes CASRGQLNQPQHF.

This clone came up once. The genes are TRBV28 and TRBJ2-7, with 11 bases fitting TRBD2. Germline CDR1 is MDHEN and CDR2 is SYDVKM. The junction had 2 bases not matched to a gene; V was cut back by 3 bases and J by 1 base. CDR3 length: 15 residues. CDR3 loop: CASSFTSGGSYEQYF. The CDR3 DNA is TGTGCCAGCAGTTTTACTAGCGGGGGATCCTACGAGCAGTACTTC.

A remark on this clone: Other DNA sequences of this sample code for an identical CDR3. CDR3 DNA sequence: TGTGCCAGCTCGGGCGGGCTGAACACCGGGGAGCTGTTTTTT. It is translated as CASSGGLNTGELFF. The chain has TRBV18 and TRBJ2-2, with a tentative D call TRBD2 (5 bases). CDR1 is KGHSH, CDR2 LQKENI, per germline. There are 14 residues in the CDR3. V dropped 6 bases and J dropped 1 base, with 9 bases sitting between them.

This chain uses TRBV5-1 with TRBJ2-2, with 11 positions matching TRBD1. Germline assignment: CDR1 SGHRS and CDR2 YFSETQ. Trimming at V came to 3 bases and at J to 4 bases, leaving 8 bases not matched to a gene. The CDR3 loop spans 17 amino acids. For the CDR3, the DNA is TGCGCCAGCAGCTCCGGACAGGGGGCGGGATTCACCGGGGAGCTGTTTTTT. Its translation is CASSSGQGAGFTGELFF.

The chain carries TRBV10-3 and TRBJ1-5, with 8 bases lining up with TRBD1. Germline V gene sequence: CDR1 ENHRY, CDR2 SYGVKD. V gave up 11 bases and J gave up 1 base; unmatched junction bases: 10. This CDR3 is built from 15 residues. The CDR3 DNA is TGTGCCGCCCGCCCAGGGGGCGCAAGCAATCAGCCCCAGCATTTT. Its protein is CAARPGGASNQPQHF.

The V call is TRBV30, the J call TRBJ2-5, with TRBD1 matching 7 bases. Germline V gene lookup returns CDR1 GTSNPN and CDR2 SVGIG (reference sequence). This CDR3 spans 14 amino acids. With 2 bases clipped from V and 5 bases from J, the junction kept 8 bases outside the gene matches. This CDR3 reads CAWSFTGQWETQYF. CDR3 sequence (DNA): TGTGCCTGGAGTTTTACGGGACAGTGGGAGACCCAGTACTTC.

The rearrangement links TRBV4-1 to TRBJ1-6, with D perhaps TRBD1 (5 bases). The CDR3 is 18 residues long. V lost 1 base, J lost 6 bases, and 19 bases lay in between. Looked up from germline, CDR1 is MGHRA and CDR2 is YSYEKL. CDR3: CASSQGFVAGNSNSPLHF. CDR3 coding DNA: TGCGCCAGCAGCCAAGGATTTGTCGCAGGGAATAGTAATTCACCCCTCCACTTT.

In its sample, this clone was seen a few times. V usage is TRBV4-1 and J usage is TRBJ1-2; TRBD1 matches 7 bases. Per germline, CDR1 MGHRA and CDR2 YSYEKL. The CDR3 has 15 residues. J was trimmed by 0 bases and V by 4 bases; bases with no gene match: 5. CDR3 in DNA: TGCGCCAGCAGCCGGGACAGCTCTTCTAACTATGGCTACACCTTC. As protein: CASSRDSSSNYGYTF.

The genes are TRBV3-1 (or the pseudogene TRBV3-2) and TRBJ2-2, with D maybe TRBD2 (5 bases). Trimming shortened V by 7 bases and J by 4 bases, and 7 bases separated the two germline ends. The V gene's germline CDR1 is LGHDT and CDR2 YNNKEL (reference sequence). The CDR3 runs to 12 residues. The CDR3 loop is CASMRVTGELFF. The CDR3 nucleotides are TGTGCCAGCATGAGGGTCACCGGGGAGCTGTTTTTT.

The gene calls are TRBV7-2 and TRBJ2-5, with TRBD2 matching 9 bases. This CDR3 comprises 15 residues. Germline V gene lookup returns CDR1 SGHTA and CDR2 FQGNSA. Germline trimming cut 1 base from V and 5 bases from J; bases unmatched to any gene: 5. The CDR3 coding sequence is TGTGCCAGCAGCTTAGGCGGGGGGGCCTCGGAGACCCAGTACTTC. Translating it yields CASSLGGGASETQYF.

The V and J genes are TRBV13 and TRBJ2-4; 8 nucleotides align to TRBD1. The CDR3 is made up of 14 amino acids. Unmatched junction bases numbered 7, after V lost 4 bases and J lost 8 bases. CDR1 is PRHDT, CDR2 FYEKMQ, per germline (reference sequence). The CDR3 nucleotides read TGTGCCAGCAGCTCGGACAGGGTCGAGCACATTCAGTACTTC. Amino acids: CASSSDRVEHIQYF.

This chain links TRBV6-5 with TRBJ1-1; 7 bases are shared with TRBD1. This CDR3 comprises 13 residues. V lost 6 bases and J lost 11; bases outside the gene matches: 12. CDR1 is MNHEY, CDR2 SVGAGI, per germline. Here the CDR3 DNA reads TGTGCCAGCAGCAATGGGGCCGGGACAGATGCTTTCTTT. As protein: CASSNGAGTDAFF.

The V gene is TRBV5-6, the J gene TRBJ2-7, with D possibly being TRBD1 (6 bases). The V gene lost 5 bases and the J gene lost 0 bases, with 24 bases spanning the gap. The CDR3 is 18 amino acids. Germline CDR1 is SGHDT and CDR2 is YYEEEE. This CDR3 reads CASRLSRYRASSSYEQYF. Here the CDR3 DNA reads TGTGCCAGCAGACTCTCGAGGTACAGGGCTTCAAGCTCCTACGAGCAGTACTTC.

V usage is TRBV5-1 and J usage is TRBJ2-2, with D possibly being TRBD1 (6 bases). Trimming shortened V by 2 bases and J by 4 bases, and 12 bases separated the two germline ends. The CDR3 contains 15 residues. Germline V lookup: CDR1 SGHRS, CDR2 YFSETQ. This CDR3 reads CASSFQGTGTGELFF. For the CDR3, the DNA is TGCGCCAGCAGCTTTCAGGGGACGGGCACCGGGGAGCTGTTTTTT.

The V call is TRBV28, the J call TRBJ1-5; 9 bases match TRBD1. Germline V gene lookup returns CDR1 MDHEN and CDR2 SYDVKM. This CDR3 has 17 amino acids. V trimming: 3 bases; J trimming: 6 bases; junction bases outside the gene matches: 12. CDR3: CASSLDRGGFWAQPQHF. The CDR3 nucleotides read TGTGCCAGCAGTTTGGACAGGGGAGGGTTTTGGGCTCAGCCCCAGCATTTT.

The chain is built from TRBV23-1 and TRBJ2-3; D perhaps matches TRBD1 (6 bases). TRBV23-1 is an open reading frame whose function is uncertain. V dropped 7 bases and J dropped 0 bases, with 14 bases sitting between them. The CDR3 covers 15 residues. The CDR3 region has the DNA TGCGCCAGCATAAGGGACATTCAAAGCACAGATACGCAGTATTTT. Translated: CASIRDIQSTDTQYF.

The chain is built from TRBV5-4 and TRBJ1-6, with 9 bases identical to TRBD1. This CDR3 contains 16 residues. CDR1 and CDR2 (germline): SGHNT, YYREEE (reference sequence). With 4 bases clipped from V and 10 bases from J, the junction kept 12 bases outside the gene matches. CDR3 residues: CASSNSLTGGGSPLHF. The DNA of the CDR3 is TGTGCCAGCAGCAATTCCTTGACAGGGGGGGGATCACCCCTCCACTTT.

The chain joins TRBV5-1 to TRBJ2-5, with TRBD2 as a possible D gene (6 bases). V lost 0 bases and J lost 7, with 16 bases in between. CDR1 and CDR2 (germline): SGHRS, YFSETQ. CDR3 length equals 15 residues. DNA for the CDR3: TGCGCCAGCAGCTTGGCCCGGGACTCCACGGGGACCCAGTACTTC. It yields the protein CASSLARDSTGTQYF. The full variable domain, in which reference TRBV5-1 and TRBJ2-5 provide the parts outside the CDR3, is KAGVTQTPRYLIKTRGQQVTLSCSPISGHRSVSWYQQTPGQGLQFLFEYFSETQRNKGNFPGRFSGRQFSNSRSEMNVSTLELGDSALYLCASSLARDSTGTQYFGPGTRLLVL.

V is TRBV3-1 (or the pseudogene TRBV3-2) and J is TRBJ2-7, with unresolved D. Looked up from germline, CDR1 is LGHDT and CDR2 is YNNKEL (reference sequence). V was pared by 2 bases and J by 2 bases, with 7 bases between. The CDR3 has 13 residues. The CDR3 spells CASSQTPTYEQYF. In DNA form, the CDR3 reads TGTGCCAGCAGCCAAACTCCGACCTACGAGCAGTACTTC.

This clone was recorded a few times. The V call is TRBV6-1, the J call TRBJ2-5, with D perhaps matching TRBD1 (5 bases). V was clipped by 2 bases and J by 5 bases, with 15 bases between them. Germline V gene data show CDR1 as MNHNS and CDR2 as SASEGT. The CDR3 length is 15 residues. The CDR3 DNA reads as TGTGCCAGCAGTGAACTGTCAGGGTCCAGGGAGACCCAGTACTTC. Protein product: CASSELSGSRETQYF.

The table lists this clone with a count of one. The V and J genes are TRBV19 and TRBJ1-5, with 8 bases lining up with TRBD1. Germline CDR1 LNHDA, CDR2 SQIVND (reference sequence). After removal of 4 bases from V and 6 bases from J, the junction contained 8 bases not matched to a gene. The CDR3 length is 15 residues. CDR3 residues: CASSTDRAMGQPQHF. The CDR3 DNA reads TGTGCCAGTAGTACGGACAGGGCAATGGGTCAGCCCCAGCATTTT.

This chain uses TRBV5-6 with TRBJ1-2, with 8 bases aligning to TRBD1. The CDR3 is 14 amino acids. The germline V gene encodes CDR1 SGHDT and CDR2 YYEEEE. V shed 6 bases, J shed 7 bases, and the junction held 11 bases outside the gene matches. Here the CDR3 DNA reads TGTGCCAGCATCAAGACAGGGGATTCGGGTGGCTACACCTTC. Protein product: CASIKTGDSGGYTF.

Here the CDR3 reads CASSRRTGQSGTQYF. As DNA, the CDR3 is TGTGCCAGTAGTAGACGGACAGGGCAATCGGGGACCCAGTACTTC. The chain recombines TRBV19 with TRBJ2-5; 8 bases line up with TRBD1. Germline V gives CDR1 LNHDA, CDR2 SQIVND (reference sequence). This CDR3 contains 15 residues. V was pared by 4 bases and J by 7 bases, with 11 bases of the junction left unmatched.

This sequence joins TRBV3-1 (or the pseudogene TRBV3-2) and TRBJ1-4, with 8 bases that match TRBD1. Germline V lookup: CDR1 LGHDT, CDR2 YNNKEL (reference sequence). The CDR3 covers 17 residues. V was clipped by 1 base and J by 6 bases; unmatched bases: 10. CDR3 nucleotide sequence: TGTGCCAGCAGCCAAGTGGGGACAGGAATTATTTATGAAAAACTGTTTTTT. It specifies CASSQVGTGIIYEKLFF.

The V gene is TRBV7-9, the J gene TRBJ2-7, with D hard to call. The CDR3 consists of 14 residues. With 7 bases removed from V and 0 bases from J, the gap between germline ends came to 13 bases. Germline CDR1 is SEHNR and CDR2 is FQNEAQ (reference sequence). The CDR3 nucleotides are TGTGCCAGCAACCGTGCGTTATCCTCCTACGAGCAGTACTTC. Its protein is CASNRALSSYEQYF.

As DNA, the CDR3 is TGTGCCAGCAAGACGACAGGAAAACTGTTTTTT. Translation gives CASKTTGKLFF. The gene calls are TRBV6-5 and TRBJ1-4, with TRBD1 as a possible D gene (6 bases). Germline V gene lookup returns CDR1 MNHEY and CDR2 SVGAGI. There are 11 residues in the CDR3. With 7 bases removed from V and 10 bases from J, the gap between germline ends came to 10 bases.